This T cell receptor (beta chain) is from a study of identical twins. Addition of a universal primer site occurred through template switching, and cDNA carried unique molecular identifiers. Each CDR3 protein gets one entry after TCRdb re-called the 5' RACE reads with MiXCR. The table includes hundreds of thousands of distinct CDR3 sequences, 5.5% to 7.5% detected once. Germline V lookup: CDR1 DFQATT, CDR2 SNEGSKA (reference sequence). The CDR3 spans 14 residues. J lost 5 bases, V lost 0 bases, and 3 bases had no gene match. The clonotype comes from a man aged 18 to 35 in good health. Sequenced material: naive T cells sorted from blood. The gene calls are TRBV20-1 and TRBJ1-4, with 7 bases fitting TRBD1. The CDR3 loop is CSARETGYNEKLFF. CDR3 sequence (DNA): TGCAGTGCTAGAGAGACAGGGTACAATGAAAAACTGTTTTTT.